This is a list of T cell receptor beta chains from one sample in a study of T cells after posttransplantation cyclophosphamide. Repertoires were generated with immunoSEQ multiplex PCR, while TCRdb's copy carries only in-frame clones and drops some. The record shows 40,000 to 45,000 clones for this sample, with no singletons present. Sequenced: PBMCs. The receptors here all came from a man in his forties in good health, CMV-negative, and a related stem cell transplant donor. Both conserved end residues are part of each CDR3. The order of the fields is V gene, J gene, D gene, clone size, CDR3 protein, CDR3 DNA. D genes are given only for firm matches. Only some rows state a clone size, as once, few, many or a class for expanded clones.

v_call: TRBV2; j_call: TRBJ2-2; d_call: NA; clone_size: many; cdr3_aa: CASSTGFFTGELFF; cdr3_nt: TGTGCCAGCAGTACAGGGTTTTTCACCGGGGAGCTGTTTTTT
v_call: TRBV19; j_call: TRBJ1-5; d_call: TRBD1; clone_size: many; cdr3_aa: CASSIETGGGQPQHF; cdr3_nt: TGTGCCAGTAGTATAGAGACAGGGGGCGGTCAGCCCCAGCATTTT
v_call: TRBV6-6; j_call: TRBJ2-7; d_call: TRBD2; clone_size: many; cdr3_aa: CASSREGPYEQYF; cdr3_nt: TGTGCCAGCAGCAGGGAGGGGCCCTACGAGCAGTACTTC
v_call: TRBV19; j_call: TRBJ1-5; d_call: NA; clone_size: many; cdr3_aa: CASSIGDLVVQPQHF; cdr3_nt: TGTGCCAGTAGTATCGGGGATTTAGTGGTTCAGCCCCAGCATTTT
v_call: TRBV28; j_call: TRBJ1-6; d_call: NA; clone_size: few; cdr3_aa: CASSLAGVDSPLHF; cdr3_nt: TGTGCCAGCAGTTTAGCGGGGGTTGATTCACCCCTCCACTTT
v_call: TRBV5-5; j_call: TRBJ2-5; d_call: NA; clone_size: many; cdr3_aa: CASRSRDQETQYF; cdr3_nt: TGTGCCAGCCGGTCTCGGGACCAAGAGACCCAGTACTTC
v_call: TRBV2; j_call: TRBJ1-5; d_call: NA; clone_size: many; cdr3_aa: CASTQGYSNQPQHF; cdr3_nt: TGTGCCAGCACACAGGGCTATAGCAATCAGCCCCAGCATTTT
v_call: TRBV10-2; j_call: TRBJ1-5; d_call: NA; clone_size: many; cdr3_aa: CASTRGMGPGNQPQHF; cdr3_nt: TGCGCCAGCACACGCGGGATGGGACCGGGCAATCAGCCCCAGCATTTT
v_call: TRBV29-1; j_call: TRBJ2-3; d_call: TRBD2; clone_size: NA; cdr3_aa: CSIRSARASGNTDTQYF; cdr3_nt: TGCAGCATACGGAGTGCGAGGGCTAGCGGGAACACAGATACGCAGTATTTT
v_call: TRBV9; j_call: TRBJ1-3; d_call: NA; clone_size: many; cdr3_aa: CASSIGQQPGNTIYF; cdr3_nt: TGTGCCAGCAGCATTGGACAACAACCTGGAAACACCATATATTTT
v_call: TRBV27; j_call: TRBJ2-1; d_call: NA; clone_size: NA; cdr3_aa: CASSFQGGRYNEQFF; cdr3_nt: TGTGCCAGCAGCTTTCAGGGGGGCCGGTACAATGAGCAGTTCTTC
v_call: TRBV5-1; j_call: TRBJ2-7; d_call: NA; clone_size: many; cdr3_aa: CASSLARGEEQYF; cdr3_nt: TGCGCCAGCAGCTTGGCTAGGGGCGAGGAGCAGTACTTC
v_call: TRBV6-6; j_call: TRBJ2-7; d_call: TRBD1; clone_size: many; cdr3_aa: CASTSPRQGASYEQYF; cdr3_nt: TGTGCCAGCACCTCACCCCGACAGGGGGCCTCCTACGAGCAGTACTTC
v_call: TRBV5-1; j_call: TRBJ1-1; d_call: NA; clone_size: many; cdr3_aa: CASSLGGNTEAFF; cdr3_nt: TGCGCCAGCAGCTTGGGGGGCAACACTGAAGCTTTCTTT
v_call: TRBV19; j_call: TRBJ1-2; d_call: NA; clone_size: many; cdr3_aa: CASSVTAMNYGYTF; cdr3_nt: TGTGCCAGTAGTGTGACAGCGATGAACTATGGCTACACCTTC
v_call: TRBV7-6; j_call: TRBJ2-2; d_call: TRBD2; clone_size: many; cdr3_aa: CASSSSGGTITGELFF; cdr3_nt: TGTGCCAGCAGTAGTAGCGGGGGGACGATTACCGGGGAGCTGTTTTTT
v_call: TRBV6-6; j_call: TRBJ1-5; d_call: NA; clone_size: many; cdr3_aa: CASSYWGEGPQHF; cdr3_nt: TGTGCCAGCAGTTATTGGGGAGAAGGGCCCCAGCATTTT
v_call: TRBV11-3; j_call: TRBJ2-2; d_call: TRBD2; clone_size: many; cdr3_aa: CASSPGASGGANTGELFF; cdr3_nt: TGTGCCAGCAGCCCCGGGGCTAGCGGGGGGGCCAACACCGGGGAGCTGTTTTTT
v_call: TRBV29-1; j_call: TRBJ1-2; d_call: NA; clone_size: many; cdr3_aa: CSVGGGATYGYTF; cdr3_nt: TGCAGCGTTGGAGGGGGGGCAACCTATGGCTACACCTTC
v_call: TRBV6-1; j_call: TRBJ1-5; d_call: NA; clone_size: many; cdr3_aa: CASEDSHNQPQHF; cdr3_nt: TGTGCCAGCGAGGACAGCCACAATCAGCCCCAGCATTTT
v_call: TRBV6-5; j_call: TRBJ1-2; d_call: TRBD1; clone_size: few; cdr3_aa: CASTRTGTNYGYTF; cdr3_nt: TGTGCCAGCACACGGACAGGAACTAACTATGGCTACACCTTC
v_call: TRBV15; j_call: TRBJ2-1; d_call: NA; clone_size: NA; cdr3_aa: CATSRGRVTREGPYNEQFF; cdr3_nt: TGTGCCACCAGCAGAGGAAGGGTAACTCGAGAGGGCCCTTACAATGAGCAGTTCTTC
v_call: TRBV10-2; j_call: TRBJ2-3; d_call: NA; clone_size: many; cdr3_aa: CASKGGTDTQYF; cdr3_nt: TGCGCCAGCAAGGGGGGCACAGATACGCAGTATTTT
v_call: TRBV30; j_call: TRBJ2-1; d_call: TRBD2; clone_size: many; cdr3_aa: CAWRGLANEQFF; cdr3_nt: TGTGCCTGGAGGGGACTAGCGAATGAGCAGTTCTTC
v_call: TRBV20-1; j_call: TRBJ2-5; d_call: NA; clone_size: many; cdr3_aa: CSASLQETQYF; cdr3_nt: TGCAGTGCTAGCCTTCAAGAGACCCAGTACTTC
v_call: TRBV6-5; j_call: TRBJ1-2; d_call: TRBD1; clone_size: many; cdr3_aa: CASSQTGGYDGYTF; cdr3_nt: TGTGCCAGCAGCCAGACAGGGGGGTATGATGGCTACACCTTC
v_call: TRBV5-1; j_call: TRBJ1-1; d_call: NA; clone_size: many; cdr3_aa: CASSLLQGNTEAFF; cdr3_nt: TGCGCCAGCAGCTTGTTACAGGGTAACACTGAAGCTTTCTTT
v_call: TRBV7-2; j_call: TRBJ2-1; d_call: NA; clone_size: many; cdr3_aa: CASSLDQGSYNEQFF; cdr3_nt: TGTGCCAGCAGCTTAGACCAGGGGTCCTACAATGAGCAGTTCTTC
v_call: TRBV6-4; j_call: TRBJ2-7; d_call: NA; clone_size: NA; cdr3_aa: CASSEELTGRDEQYF; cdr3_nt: TGTGCCAGCAGTGAGGAGTTAACAGGGCGCGACGAGCAGTACTTC
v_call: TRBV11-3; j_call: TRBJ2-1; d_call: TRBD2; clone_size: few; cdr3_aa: CASSSYLLPGLADNEQFF; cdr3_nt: TGTGCCAGCAGCTCTTACCTCCTTCCGGGACTAGCGGACAATGAGCAGTTCTTC
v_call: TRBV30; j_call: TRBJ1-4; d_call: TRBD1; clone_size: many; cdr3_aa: CAWSVRVGTATNEKLFF; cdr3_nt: TGTGCCTGGAGTGTCAGGGTTGGGACAGCAACTAATGAAAAACTGTTTTTT
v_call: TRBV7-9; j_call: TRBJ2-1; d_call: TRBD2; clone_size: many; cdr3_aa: CASSLGLAGGYNEQFF; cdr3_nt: TGTGCCAGCAGCTTAGGGCTAGCGGGAGGGTACAATGAGCAGTTCTTC
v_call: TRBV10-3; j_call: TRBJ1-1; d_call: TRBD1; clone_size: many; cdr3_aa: CAISDRGHTEAFF; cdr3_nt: TGTGCCATCAGTGACAGGGGGCACACTGAAGCTTTCTTT
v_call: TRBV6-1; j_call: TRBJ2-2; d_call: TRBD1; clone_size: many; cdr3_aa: CASSVSGTGTGELFF; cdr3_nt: TGTGCCAGCAGTGTGTCCGGGACAGGGACCGGGGAGCTGTTTTTT
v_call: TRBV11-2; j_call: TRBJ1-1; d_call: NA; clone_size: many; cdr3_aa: CASSPVQGVNTEAFF; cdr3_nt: TGTGCCAGCAGCCCAGTACAGGGAGTGAACACTGAAGCTTTCTTT
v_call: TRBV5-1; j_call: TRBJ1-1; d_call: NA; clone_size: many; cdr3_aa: CASSLSGQTNTEAFF; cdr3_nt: TGCGCCAGCAGCCTGTCAGGTCAGACGAACACTGAAGCTTTCTTT
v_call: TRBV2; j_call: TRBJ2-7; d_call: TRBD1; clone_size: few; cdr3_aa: CASSEDRGSWYEQYF; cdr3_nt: TGTGCCAGCAGTGAGGACAGGGGCTCATGGTACGAGCAGTACTTC
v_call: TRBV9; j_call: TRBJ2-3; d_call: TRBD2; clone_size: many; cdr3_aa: CASSVGGSQDTQYF; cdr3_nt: TGTGCCAGCAGCGTAGGCGGGAGTCAAGATACGCAGTATTTT
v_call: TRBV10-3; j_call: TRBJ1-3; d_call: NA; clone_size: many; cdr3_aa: CAIRPDSFSGNTIYF; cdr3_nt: TGTGCCATCAGACCCGACAGCTTCTCTGGAAACACCATATATTTT
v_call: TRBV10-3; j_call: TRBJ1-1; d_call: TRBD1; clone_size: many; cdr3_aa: CAISSGTDNTEAFF; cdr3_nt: TGTGCCATCAGTTCCGGGACAGACAACACTGAAGCTTTCTTT
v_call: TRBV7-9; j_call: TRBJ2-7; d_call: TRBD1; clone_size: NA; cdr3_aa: CASVGRNGEGQGHEQYF; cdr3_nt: TGTGCCAGCGTAGGCCGAAACGGGGAGGGACAGGGCCACGAGCAGTACTTC
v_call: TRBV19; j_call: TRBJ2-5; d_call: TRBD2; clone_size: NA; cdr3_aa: CASHSGGTETQYF; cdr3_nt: TGTGCCAGTCATTCCGGGGGGACGGAGACCCAGTACTTC
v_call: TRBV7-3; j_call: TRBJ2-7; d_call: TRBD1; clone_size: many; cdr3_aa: CASSPGTGSYEQYF; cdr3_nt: TGTGCCAGCAGCCCAGGGACAGGGAGCTACGAGCAGTACTTC
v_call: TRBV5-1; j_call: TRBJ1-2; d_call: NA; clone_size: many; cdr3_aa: CASSLDQGGGYTF; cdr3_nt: TGCGCCAGCAGCTTGGATCAGGGCGGTGGCTACACCTTC
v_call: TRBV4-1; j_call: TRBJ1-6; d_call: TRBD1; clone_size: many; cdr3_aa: CASSQEGTGVGVVSPLHF; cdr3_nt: TGCGCCAGCAGCCAAGAGGGGACAGGGGTAGGGGTAGTTTCACCCCTCCACTTT
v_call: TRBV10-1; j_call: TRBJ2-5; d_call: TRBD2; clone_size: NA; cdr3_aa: CASTSGGGRETQYF; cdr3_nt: TGCGCCAGCACCTCGGGGGGGGGCCGAGAGACCCAGTACTTC
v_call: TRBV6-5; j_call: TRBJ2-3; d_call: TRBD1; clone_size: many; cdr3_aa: CAVSWTGGTDTQYF; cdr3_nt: TGTGCCGTTTCTTGGACAGGGGGCACAGATACGCAGTATTTT
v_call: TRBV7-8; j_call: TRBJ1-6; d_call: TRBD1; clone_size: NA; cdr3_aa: CASSLTGTGDYNSPLHF; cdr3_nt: TGTGCCAGCAGCTTAACTGGGACAGGGGACTATAATTCACCCCTCCACTTT
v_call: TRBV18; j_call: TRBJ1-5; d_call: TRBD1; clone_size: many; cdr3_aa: CASSPPGTGNNQPQHF; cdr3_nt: TGTGCCAGCTCACCCCCCGGGACAGGAAACAATCAGCCCCAGCATTTT
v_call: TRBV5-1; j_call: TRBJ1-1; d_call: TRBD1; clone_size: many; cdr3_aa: CASSLGDRRNTEAFF; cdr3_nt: TGCGCCAGCAGTCTAGGGGACAGGCGGAACACTGAAGCTTTCTTT
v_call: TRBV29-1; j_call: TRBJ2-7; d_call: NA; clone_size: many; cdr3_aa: CSVSHGHYEQYF; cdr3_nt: TGCAGCGTTAGTCACGGACACTACGAGCAGTACTTC
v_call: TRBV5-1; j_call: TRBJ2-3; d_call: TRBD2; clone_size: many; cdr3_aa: CASSLVTSGLSTDTQYF; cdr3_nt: TGCGCCAGCAGCTTGGTAACTAGCGGCCTTAGCACAGATACGCAGTATTTT
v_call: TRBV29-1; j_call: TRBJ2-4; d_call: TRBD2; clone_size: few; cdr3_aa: CSGGGIQYF; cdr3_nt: TGCAGCGGGGGGGGCATTCAGTACTTC
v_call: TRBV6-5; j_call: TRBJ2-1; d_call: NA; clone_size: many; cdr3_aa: CASRDRSNSYNEQFF; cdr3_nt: TGTGCCAGCAGAGACAGGTCGAACTCTTACAATGAGCAGTTCTTC
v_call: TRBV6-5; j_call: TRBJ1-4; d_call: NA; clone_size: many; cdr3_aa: CASSFSATNEKLFF; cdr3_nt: TGTGCCAGCAGTTTCAGTGCAACTAATGAAAAACTGTTTTTT